This paragraph covers one T cell receptor beta chain sequence. This entry belongs to a study of beta chain features in type 1 diabetes. The wider study: Sorted cells examined across all samples numbered 95 million to 120 million.

Germline-derived CDR1 and CDR2 are MDHEN and SYDVKM. The CDR3 has 13 amino acids. The V and J ends lost 7 bases and 4 bases respectively, with 12 bases between them. Reverse transcribing all isolated RNA meant expressed TCRB transcripts were sequenced. Data came from immunoSEQ multiplex PCR; TCRdb stores just in-frame clones and leaves some out. The sample has 350,000 to 400,000 clones, around 15% seen once. Sequenced input: naive CD4+ T cells from blood. The source is a woman younger than 30 in good health. This chain links TRBV28 with TRBJ2-3, with TRBD1 as a possible D gene (5 bases). The CDR3 sequence is CASKGHAADTQYF. DNA for the CDR3: TGTGCCAGCAAAGGACATGCGGCAGATACGCAGTATTTT.